The 20 T cell receptor beta chains below were found in one sample sequenced in a study of cytomegalovirus exposure and HLA in healthy donors. Amplification used 60 Vbeta primers and 13 Jbeta primers. TCRdb keeps only in-frame clones here, not all; method: immunoSEQ multiplex PCR. The sample includes under 200,000 clones, nearly 80% of them seen just once. Sequences were obtained from PBMCs. The receptors originated from a woman aged 25 to 45 in good health and CMV-seropositive.

The chain employs TRBV7-2 and TRBJ2-5; a possible D gene is TRBD2 (5 bases). This CDR3 is 13 amino acids long. Germline CDR1 and CDR2: SGHTA and FQGNSA. V dropped 5 bases and J dropped 7 bases, with 14 bases sitting between them. The CDR3 is CASSPPTRGTQYF. The CDR3 nucleotides read TGTGCCAGCAGCCCCCCCACTAGAGGGACCCAGTACTTC. Full variable domain (remainder filled in from reference TRBV7-2 and TRBJ2-5): GAGVSQSPSNKVTEKGKDVELRCDPISGHTALYWYRQSLGQGLEFLIYFQGNSAPDKSGLPSDRFSAERTGGSVSTLTIQRTQQEDSAVYLCASSPPTRGTQYFGPGTRLLVL.

The J gene is TRBJ2-3, the V gene TRBV4-1; maybe TRBD2 (5 bases). Germline lookup yields CDR1 MGHRA and CDR2 YSYEKL. This CDR3 is 17 amino acids long. Trimming removed 0 bases from V and 6 bases from J, with 19 bases in between. In DNA, the CDR3 is TGCGCCAGCAGCCAAGAGACGGGGATGATGTTCGTGGATACGCAGTATTTT. This translates into CASSQETGMMFVDTQYF.

The CDR3 region has the DNA TGTGCCAGAGGGGGAAGGACTGAAGCTTTCTTT. Encoded protein: CARGGRTEAFF. V gene TRBV2 combines with J gene TRBJ1-1, with a tentative D call TRBD1 (6 bases). This CDR3 has 11 residues. Trimming cost V 9 bases and J 5 bases, with 10 bases left between them. Per germline, CDR1 SNHLY and CDR2 FYNNEI.

The chain is built from TRBV14 and TRBJ2-1; 9 bases align to TRBD2. The V gene end was trimmed by 3 bases and the J gene end by 7 bases; junction bases not matched to a gene: 7. The germline gives CDR1 SGHDN, CDR2 FVKESK. This CDR3 spans 15 amino acids. CDR3 nucleotide sequence: TGTGCCAGCAGCCATTATAGCGGGAGTGGGAATGAGCAGTTCTTC. This gives the protein CASSHYSGSGNEQFF.

Details on this clone: The junction departs from the called germline gene at one end, perhaps through a read error. The chain employs TRBV6-4 and TRBJ2-7, with D perhaps matching TRBD1 (5 bases). CDR1 is MRHNA and CDR2 is SNTAGT in the germline V gene. This CDR3 contains 11 residues. CDR3 nucleotide sequence: TGTGCCAGCAGTGGCACAGGCTTCTTCCACTTC. Its protein product is CASSGTGFFHF.

This clone appeared once. The chain joins TRBV11-2 to TRBJ2-3, with 7 nucleotides matching TRBD1. CDR3 length: 12 amino acids. Germline V gives CDR1 SGHAT, CDR2 FQNNGV. Trimming cost V 1 base and J 13 bases; bases outside gene matches: 5. The CDR3 here is CASSLAAGGEYF. The CDR3 DNA follows: TGTGCCAGCAGCTTAGCGGCAGGGGGAGAGTATTTT.

This clone has a handful of counts. The identical CDR3 is also encoded by other nucleotide sequences in the sample. CDR3 in amino acids: CASSLAATNEKLFF. The DNA for the CDR3 is TGCGCCAGCAGCTTGGCAGCAACTAATGAAAAACTGTTTTTT. V is TRBV5-1 and J is TRBJ1-4, with no clear D. Germline CDR1 and CDR2: SGHRS and YFSETQ. V lost 0 bases, J lost 0 bases, and 3 bases lay in between. The CDR3 totals 14 residues. The entire variable domain, with the rest obtained from reference TRBV5-1 and TRBJ1-4, is as follows: KAGVTQTPRYLIKTRGQQVTLSCSPISGHRSVSWYQQTPGQGLQFLFEYFSETQRNKGNFPGRFSGRQFSNSRSEMNVSTLELGDSALYLCASSLAATNEKLFFGSGTQLSVL.

This clone showed up just a few times. The chain combines TRBV25-1 with TRBJ2-5, with D possibly TRBD1 on 5 matching bases. V gave up 5 bases and J gave up 10 bases, with 14 bases separating them. Germline lookup yields CDR1 MGHDK and CDR2 SYGVNS. The CDR3 is made up of 12 amino acids. The CDR3 region has the DNA TGTGCCAGCAGTCAGGGTGGTGGGCACCAGTACTTC. Translating gives CASSQGGGHQYF.

The chain couples TRBV19 to TRBJ1-1, with D hard to call. The CDR3 is made up of 16 amino acids. Germline assignment: CDR1 LNHDA and CDR2 SQIVND (reference sequence). Trimming shortened V by 5 bases and J by 1 base, and 17 bases separated the two germline ends. CDR3 in DNA: TGTGCCAGTAGTGCCACTCTTGAGGTGGCGAACACTGAAGCTTTCTTT. This translates into CASSATLEVANTEAFF.

This chain links TRBV9 with TRBJ1-4, with D uncertain. The V and J ends lost 4 bases and 4 bases respectively, with 8 bases between them. CDR1 and CDR2 (germline): SGDLS, YYNGEE. This CDR3 comprises 13 residues. This chain's CDR3 is CASSPGGNEKLFF. The CDR3 coding sequence is TGTGCCAGCAGCCCCGGAGGTAATGAAAAACTGTTTTTT.

This clone appeared a few times. CDR3 protein: CASSLASGAALYGYTF. Here the CDR3 DNA reads TGTGCCAGCAGCTTGGCCTCTGGGGCAGCCCTCTATGGCTACACCTTC. The chain couples TRBV5-8 to TRBJ1-2; perhaps TRBD1 as D (5 bases). This CDR3 contains 16 residues. V was trimmed by 0 bases and J by 4 bases, leaving 16 bases between them. Germline values: CDR1 SGHTS, CDR2 YDEGEE.

The chain joins TRBV7-9 to TRBJ2-3; D perhaps matches TRBD2 (6 bases). The ends were cut back, 3 bases at V and 0 bases at J, with 7 bases in the middle. Germline CDR1 is SEHNR and CDR2 is FQNEAQ (reference sequence). This CDR3 comprises 14 residues. The CDR3 nucleotides read TGTGCCAGCAGCTTGGGGAGGAGCACAGATACGCAGTATTTT. Translated: CASSLGRSTDTQYF.

V is TRBV7-9 and J is TRBJ2-1; perhaps TRBD2 as D (5 bases). The CDR3 extends over 13 amino acids. CDR1 and CDR2 (germline): SEHNR, FQNEAQ (reference sequence). Trimming removed 4 bases at V and 9 bases at J, with 13 bases between. CDR3 in DNA: TGTGCCAGCAGCTGGTTCACTAGTACTGAGCAGTTCTTC. This translates into CASSWFTSTEQFF.

This sequence joins TRBV10-3 and TRBJ2-7, with 10 bases aligning to TRBD2. The CDR3 sequence is 15 residues long. V lost 10 bases and J lost 2; bases outside the gene matches: 11. The germline gives CDR1 ENHRY, CDR2 SYGVKD. CDR3 sequence (DNA): TGTGCCAGCCACCCAGGACTAGCGGCGACCTACGAGCAGTACTTC. This sequence encodes CASHPGLAATYEQYF.

The chain joins TRBV25-1 to TRBJ2-3, with no clear D. The V gene lost 4 bases and the J gene lost 1 base, with 9 bases spanning the gap. CDR1 is MGHDK and CDR2 is SYGVNS in the germline V gene. There are 14 residues in the CDR3. In DNA form, the CDR3 reads TGTGCCAGCAGTGGGAGTCACCGCACAGATACGCAGTATTTT. Its protein is CASSGSHRTDTQYF.

This rearrangement joins TRBV6-5 to TRBJ1-1; 7 bases are a match to TRBD1. Germline assignment: CDR1 MNHEY and CDR2 SVGAGI. The CDR3 totals 14 residues. The V and J ends lost 7 bases and 1 base, in that order; junction bases with no gene match: 6. Here the CDR3 reads CASTFDRANTEAFF. CDR3 coding DNA: TGTGCCAGCACCTTCGACAGGGCGAACACTGAAGCTTTCTTT.

This chain uses TRBV7-9 with TRBJ2-6; D remains ambiguous. Germline CDR1 is SEHNR and CDR2 is FQNEAQ (reference sequence). The CDR3 totals 15 residues. V gave up 6 bases and J gave up 3 bases, with 12 bases separating them. CDR3 amino acids: CASRPAGFGANVLTF. The CDR3 coding sequence is TGTGCCAGCAGGCCCGCAGGCTTTGGGGCCAACGTCCTGACTTTC. The full variable domain, in which reference TRBV7-9 and TRBJ2-6 provide the parts outside the CDR3, is DTGVSQNPRHKITKRGQNVTFRCDPISEHNRLYWYRQTLGQGPEFLTYFQNEAQLEKSRLLSDRFSAERPKGSFSTLEIQRTEQGDSAMYLCASRPAGFGANVLTFGAGSRLTVL.

The chain links TRBV27 to TRBJ1-5; D ambiguous. This CDR3 has 12 amino acids. Germline V gene lookup returns CDR1 MNHEY and CDR2 SMNVEV (reference sequence). V was shortened by 4 bases and J by 3 bases, with 4 bases between the two germline ends. The CDR3 DNA sequence: TGTGCCAGCAGTTCGTTCAATCAGCCCCAGCATTTT. Its protein is CASSSFNQPQHF.

This clone was found once. In DNA form, the CDR3 reads TGTGCCAGCAGCTCAGGGGGAAACCAGCAGTACTTC. It is translated as CASSSGGNQQYF. This chain connects TRBV7-2 to TRBJ2-7, with TRBD1 matching over 7 bases. V gave up 4 bases and J gave up 8 bases; unmatched junction bases: 5. The CDR3 has 12 residues. Per the germline V gene, CDR1 is SGHTA and CDR2 is FQGNSA. The whole variable domain, remainder taken from reference TRBV7-2 and TRBJ2-7, is GAGVSQSPSNKVTEKGKDVELRCDPISGHTALYWYRQSLGQGLEFLIYFQGNSAPDKSGLPSDRFSAERTGGSVSTLTIQRTQQEDSAVYLCASSSGGNQQYFGPGTRLTVT.

The sample holds one count of this clone. The chain has TRBV19 and TRBJ1-1, with 9 bases fitting TRBD1. Trimming at V came to 4 bases and at J to 0 bases, leaving 6 bases not matched to a gene. This CDR3 has 16 amino acids. CDR1 and CDR2 (germline): LNHDA, SQIVND (reference sequence). This CDR3 reads CASSRTGAPLNTEAFF. The CDR3 DNA reads as TGTGCCAGTAGTAGGACAGGGGCGCCGCTGAACACTGAAGCTTTCTTT.